This entry lists 25 T cell receptor beta chains sequenced from one sample in a study of breast tumors, draining lymph nodes, adjacent tissues. TCRdb processed the multiplex PCR reads anew with MiXCR; each CDR3 protein has one entry. The sample lists 200,000 or so distinct CDR3 sequences; approximately 33% were seen once. Breast cancer patients provided tissue from their axillary draining lymph nodes. The sequencing sample was made of axillary lymph node tissue. These receptors were obtained from a female donor with breast cancer. Some clones in this sample may be carry-over from other donors' samples.

This clonotype occurred a few times. V usage is TRBV10-1 and J usage is TRBJ2-2, with D perhaps matching TRBD2 (5 bases). Germline V gives CDR1 WNHNN, CDR2 SYGVQD (reference sequence). Trimming removed 3 bases from V and 3 bases from J, with 11 bases in between. CDR3 size: 15 residues. The chain's CDR3 is CASSDSGEYTGELFF. CDR3 bases: TGCGCCAGCAGTGACTCCGGGGAATACACCGGGGAGCTGTTTTTT.

This clonotype was seen many times. One end of the junction fails to match germline, which may point to a read error. CDR3 sequence: CASSPHWGYQETQYF. The CDR3 DNA sequence: TGTGCTAGCAGCCCCCATTGGGGGTACCAAGAGACCCAGTACTTC. This chain connects TRBV7-7 to TRBJ2-5; D is possibly TRBD1 or TRBD2 (5 bases each). There are 15 residues in the CDR3. The germline gives CDR1 SSHAT, CDR2 FNYEAQ (reference sequence).

This chain connects TRBV19 to TRBJ2-7, with TRBD1 as a possible D gene (9 bases). CDR1 LNHDA and CDR2 SQIVND come from the germline V gene (reference sequence). V was shortened by 5 bases and J by 0 bases, with 29 bases between the two germline ends. The CDR3 is 20 residues long. The CDR3 DNA reads as TGTGCCAGTAGTCCCCGGACTAGCATTAATGAGACAGGGGGCTCCTACGAGCAGTACTTC. The encoded protein is CASSPRTSINETGGSYEQYF.

Ten or more counts support this clonotype. The V gene is TRBV20-1, the J gene TRBJ2-7; D is possibly TRBD2 (5 bases). Germline lookup yields CDR1 DFQATT and CDR2 SNEGSKA (reference sequence). The CDR3 has 15 residues. Between the trimmed V and J ends, which lost 5 bases and 4 bases, there was a span of 21 bases. The CDR3 DNA is TGCAGTGCTGCCCCTCCGGGATCAGCTGGTTACGAGCAGTACTTC. This gives the protein CSAAPPGSAGYEQYF.

As concerns this clonotype: The CDR3 ends on some other residue instead of the conserved phenylalanine or tryptophan, so this is likely a read error. The chain is built from TRBV30 and TRBJ2-7, with D perhaps TRBD1 or TRBD2 (5 bases each). CDR1 GTSNPN and CDR2 SVGIG come from the germline V gene (reference sequence). The CDR3 covers 11 residues. V gave up 2 bases and J gave up 7 bases, with 9 bases separating them. CDR3 sequence: CAWSSGREQYL. The CDR3 DNA reads TGTGCCTGGAGTTCGGGACGAGAGCAGTACCTC.

On this clonotype: A much larger clone differs by one base, so this may be a read error. The rearrangement joins TRBV7-2 to TRBJ2-1; TRBD2 agrees at 13 bases. Germline V gives CDR1 SGHTA, CDR2 FQGNSA. The length of the CDR3 is 15 residues. CDR3 nucleotide sequence: TGTGCCAGCAGCTGGACTAGCGGGGGCCCCGGGGAGCAGCTCTTC. It translates to CASSWTSGGPGEQLF.

This clonotype was recorded at least ten times. This chain links TRBV20-1 with TRBJ1-2, with a tentative D call TRBD1 (5 bases). Germline V lookup: CDR1 DFQATT, CDR2 SNEGSKA (reference sequence). This CDR3 spans 15 amino acids. The V gene lost 5 bases and the J gene lost 4 bases, with 20 bases spanning the gap. CDR3 in DNA: TGCAGTGCTCCTGAAAAGGGACGGATAATCTATGGCTACACCTTC. It encodes CSAPEKGRIIYGYTF.

This clonotype was picked up a small number of times. The CDR3 loop reads CASRDRGNTEAFF. The CDR3 coding sequence is TGTGCCAGTAGAGACAGGGGGAACACTGAAGCTTTCTTT. The chain carries TRBV19 and TRBJ1-1; 8 nucleotides match TRBD1. V lost 6 bases and J lost 1; bases outside the gene matches: 1. The CDR3 runs 13 residues. CDR1 and CDR2 (germline): LNHDA, SQIVND (reference sequence).

On this clonotype: Germline and junction disagree at one end, which may indicate a read error. This CDR3 is CARSRETQYF. The CDR3 DNA follows: TGTGCCCGGAGTAGAGAGACCCAGTACTTC. This chain links TRBV30 with TRBJ2-5; D is ambiguous. CDR1 GTSNPN and CDR2 SVGIG come from the germline V gene (reference sequence). The CDR3 extends over 10 amino acids.

On this clonotype itself: The germline gene is not matched at one end of the junction; a read error may be the cause. CDR3 DNA: TGTGCCAGCAGCTCCCCGCGGGCGGCTAACACCGGGGGGCTGTTTTTT. Residues: CASSSPRAANTGGLFF. The V gene is TRBV5-4, the J gene TRBJ2-2; possible D gene TRBD2, 6 bases. The CDR3 sequence is 16 residues long. The germline gives CDR1 SGHNT, CDR2 YYREEE (reference sequence).

This clonotype came up many times. The rearrangement links TRBV15 to TRBJ2-7, with 8 bases identical to TRBD1. The CDR3 is made up of 16 amino acids. The ends lost 3 bases at V and 2 bases at J; junction bases unmatched: 9. The germline gives CDR1 LNHNV, CDR2 YYDKDF (reference sequence). The CDR3 is CATSSDRGTLPYEQYF. The CDR3 DNA is TGTGCCACCAGCAGCGACAGGGGTACCCTCCCCTACGAGCAGTACTTC.

This clonotype was detected many times. The CDR3 DNA reads TGTGCCAGCAGCATAGGGACAGGCTCTGGAAACACCATATATTTT. Translation gives CASSIGTGSGNTIYF. This chain uses TRBV7-2 with TRBJ1-3; TRBD1 agrees at 8 bases. With V trimmed by 5 bases and J by 0 bases, 3 bases remained unmatched. This CDR3 comprises 15 residues. Per the germline V gene, CDR1 is SGHTA and CDR2 is FQGNSA.

The chain recombines TRBV20-1 with TRBJ2-3; the D gene is possibly TRBD2 (6 bases). The V gene's germline CDR1 is DFQATT and CDR2 SNEGSKA (reference sequence). This CDR3 is built from 14 residues. V was trimmed by 1 base and J by 7 bases, leaving 15 bases between them. CDR3: CSARGGDHDNTQYF. For the CDR3, the DNA is TGCAGTGCTAGAGGGGGGGATCACGACAATACGCAGTATTTT.

This clonotype showed up many times. This chain connects TRBV6-5 to TRBJ1-2; no clear D gene. The CDR3 runs 13 residues. The ends were cut back, 2 bases at V and 7 bases at J, with 11 bases in the middle. In germline, CDR1 is MNHEY, CDR2 SVGAGI. CDR3 loop: CASSYAPEGGYTF. The CDR3 DNA sequence: TGTGCCAGCAGTTACGCGCCAGAGGGTGGCTACACCTTC.

In its sample, this clonotype was seen a few times. The rearrangement uses TRBV11-1 and TRBJ1-1; D ambiguous. CDR1 is SGHAT and CDR2 is FQDESV in the germline V gene (reference sequence). CDR3 length: 13 residues. V was clipped by 2 bases and J by 1 base, with 5 bases between them. In DNA, the CDR3 is TGTGCCAGCAGCTTACGACAGAACACTGAAGCTTTCTTT. Translation gives CASSLRQNTEAFF.

With respect to this clonotype: This could be a read error, since a much larger clone is one nucleotide away. V is TRBV6-6 and J is TRBJ1-2; maybe TRBD1 (5 bases). CDR3 length: 12 residues. The germline gives CDR1 MNHNY, CDR2 SVGAGI (reference sequence). CDR3 nucleotides: TGTGCCGGCAGTCACTCCGGGGACGGCTACACCTTC. Protein sequence: CAGSHSGDGYTF.

Concerning this clonotype: The junction departs from the called germline gene at one end, perhaps through a read error. The chain recombines TRBV5-1 with TRBJ1-6; tentative D call: TRBD1 (6 bases). The CDR3 loop spans 14 amino acids. Germline lookup yields CDR1 SGHRS and CDR2 YFSETQ. The CDR3 reads CASSVDQGNSPLHF. CDR3 bases: TGCGCCAGCAGCGTTGATCAGGGGAATTCCCCCCTCCACTTT. The whole variable domain, remainder taken from reference TRBV5-1 and TRBJ1-6, is KAGVTQTPRYLIKTRGQQVTLSCSPISGHRSVSWYQQTPGQGLQFLFEYFSETQRNKGNFPGRFSGRQFSNSRSEMNVSTLELGDSALYLCASSVDQGNSPLHFGNGTRLTVT.

As for this clonotype: Given a much more abundant clone one base away, this may be a read error. This sequence joins TRBV30 and TRBJ1-3, with D possibly TRBD1 on 5 matching bases. CDR3 length: 14 amino acids. In germline, CDR1 is GTSNPN, CDR2 SVGIG (reference sequence). As DNA, the CDR3 is TGTGCCTGGAGTACAGGAGCGACCGGAAACGCCATATATTTT. This gives the protein CAWSTGATGNAIYF. The full variable domain, rest sourced from reference TRBV30 and TRBJ1-3, is SQTIHQWPATLVQPVGSPLSLECTVEGTSNPNLYWYRQAAGRGLQLLFYSVGIGQISSEVPQNLSASRPQDRQFILSSKKLLLSDSGFYLCAWSTGATGNAIYFGEGSWLTVV.

With regard to this clonotype: Since the CDR3 does not end with the conserved phenylalanine or tryptophan, this likely comes from a read error. The limits of the CDR3 on the DNA are not certain, so only TCRdb's listed CDR3 is given. This chain joins TRBV5-1 and TRBJ2-5; the table gives TRBD2 as D, unverified against the DNA. CDR1 is SGHRS and CDR2 is YFSETQ in the germline V gene. The CDR3 extends over 16 residues, inclusive of both ends. Here the CDR3 reads CASSLEAGPYGYTFGS.

This chain joins TRBV29-1 and TRBJ2-3; 8 bases fit TRBD2. Germline loops: CDR1 SQVTM, CDR2 ANQGSEA. V lost 5 bases and J lost 8; bases outside the gene matches: 3. CDR3 length: 11 residues. As DNA, the CDR3 is TGCAGCGTTCAAAGCGGGGGTACGCAGTATTTT. Amino acid sequence: CSVQSGGTQYF.

This clonotype was picked up a small number of times. Since a much larger clone is just one base distant, this may be a read error. V is TRBV12-3 or TRBV12-4 and J is TRBJ1-3, with a tentative D call TRBD1 (5 bases). The length of the CDR3 is 13 residues. The V gene lost 3 bases and the J gene lost 5 bases, with 8 bases spanning the gap. This chain's CDR3 is CASSFGARNTIYF. In DNA, the CDR3 is TGTGCCAGCAGTTTCGGGGCCAGAAACACCATATATTTT.

This clonotype was counted at least ten times. The rearrangement links TRBV5-1 to TRBJ1-6; 9 bases line up with TRBD1. The CDR3 covers 15 residues. Looked up from germline, CDR1 is SGHRS and CDR2 is YFSETQ. J was trimmed by 3 bases and V by 4 bases; bases with no gene match: 2. CDR3 amino acids: CASSVDRGYNSPLHF. CDR3 coding DNA: TGCGCCAGCAGCGTGGACAGGGGCTATAATTCACCCCTCCACTTT.

At least ten counts were recorded for this clonotype. CDR3 coding DNA: TGCAGTGCCCCGCCCTACCGAGACAGGGCACGGAACATTCAGTACTTC. This codes for CSAPPYRDRARNIQYF. The V call is TRBV20-1, the J call TRBJ2-4; 7 bases agree with TRBD1. Germline V gene data show CDR1 as DFQATT and CDR2 as SNEGSKA (reference sequence). The length of the CDR3 is 16 residues. With V trimmed by 6 bases and J by 7 bases, 18 bases remained unmatched.

This clonotype was detected ten times or more. The V gene is TRBV20-1, the J gene TRBJ2-1; 7 nucleotides agree with TRBD2. Unmatched junction bases numbered 0, after V lost 3 bases and J lost 4 bases. The CDR3 totals 12 residues. Germline V gene sequence: CDR1 DFQATT, CDR2 SNEGSKA (reference sequence). CDR3: CSASGRYNEQFF. CDR3 nucleotides: TGCAGTGCTAGCGGGAGGTACAATGAGCAGTTCTTC.

This clonotype was seen more than once but under ten times. This CDR3 reads CASSLDLLLAAFF. The CDR3 DNA reads TGTGCCAGCAGCTTAGATCTCCTGCTTGCGGCTTTCTTT. V gene TRBV11-2 combines with J gene TRBJ1-1; no definite D call. V was trimmed by 0 bases and J by 11 bases, leaving 13 bases between them. The CDR3 runs to 13 residues. Germline V gene data show CDR1 as SGHAT and CDR2 as FQNNGV.